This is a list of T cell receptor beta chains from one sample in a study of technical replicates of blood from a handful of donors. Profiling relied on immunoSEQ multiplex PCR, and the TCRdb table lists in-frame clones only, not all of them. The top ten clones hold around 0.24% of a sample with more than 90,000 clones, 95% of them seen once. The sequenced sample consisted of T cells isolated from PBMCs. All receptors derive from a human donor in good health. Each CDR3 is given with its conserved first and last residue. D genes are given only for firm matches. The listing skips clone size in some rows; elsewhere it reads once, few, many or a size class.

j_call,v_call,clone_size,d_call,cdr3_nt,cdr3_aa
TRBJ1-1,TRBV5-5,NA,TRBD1,TGTGCCAGCAGTTTAAGGGACAGTGAAGCTTTCTTT,CASSLRDSEAFF
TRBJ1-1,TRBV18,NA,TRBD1,TGTGCCAGCTTATCCCCGAGACAGGGGCCGTATGAAGCTTTCTTT,CASLSPRQGPYEAFF
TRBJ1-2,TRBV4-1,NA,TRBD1,TGCGCCAGCAGCATGGATCCGGGACAGGGGTACTATGGCTACACCTTC,CASSMDPGQGYYGYTF
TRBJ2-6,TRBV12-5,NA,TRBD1,TGTGCTAGTGGTTTCGGGACAGACTTATCAGGGGCCAACGTCCTGACTTTC,CASGFGTDLSGANVLTF
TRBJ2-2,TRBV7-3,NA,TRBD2,TGTGCCAGCAGCTTAACAACCCGCCCTAGCGGGGGAGCTAACACCGGGGAGCTGTTTTTT,CASSLTTRPSGGANTGELFF
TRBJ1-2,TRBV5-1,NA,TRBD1,TGCGCCAGCAGCTTGGGACAGGGGGATTATGGCTACACCTTC,CASSLGQGDYGYTF
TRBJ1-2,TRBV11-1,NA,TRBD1,TGTGCCAGCAGCCCCCGGGACAGGGTGTATGGCTACACCTTC,CASSPRDRVYGYTF
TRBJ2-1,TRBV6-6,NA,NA,TGTGCCAGCAGTTACTCGATGGCTAGCGATGGGAATGAGCAGTTCTTC,CASSYSMASDGNEQFF
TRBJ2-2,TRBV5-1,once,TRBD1,TGCGCCAGCAGCTTCGACCCCGGGACAGGGGTCGGGGAGCTGTTTTTT,CASSFDPGTGVGELFF
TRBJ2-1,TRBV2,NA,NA,TGTGCCAGCAGGAGCGGAGCCTCCTACAATGAGCAGTTCTTC,CASRSGASYNEQFF
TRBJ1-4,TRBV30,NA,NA,TGTGCCTGGAGAACAGGGAGTGAAAAACTGTTTTTT,CAWRTGSEKLFF
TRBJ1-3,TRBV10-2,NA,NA,TGCGCCAGCAACGATCAAGGGGCAGCCGGAAACACCATATATTTT,CASNDQGAAGNTIYF
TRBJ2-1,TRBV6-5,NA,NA,TGTGCCAGCAGTGCGAGTACTAGAGGGTACAATGAGCAGTTCTTC,CASSASTRGYNEQFF
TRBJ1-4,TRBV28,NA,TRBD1,TGTGCCAGCAGGCAGCCAGGGGGTAATGAAAAACTGTTTTTT,CASRQPGGNEKLFF
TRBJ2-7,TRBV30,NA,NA,TGTGCCTGGAGGACAGGCCCCTACGAGCAGTACTTC,CAWRTGPYEQYF
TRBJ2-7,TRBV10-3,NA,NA,TGTGCCATATCGGACAGCTACGAGCAGTACTTC,CAISDSYEQYF
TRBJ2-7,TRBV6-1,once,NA,TGTGCCAGCAGTGAAGCGTTAGGGGTCGGACGCTACGAGCAGTACTTC,CASSEALGVGRYEQYF
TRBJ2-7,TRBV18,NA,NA,TGTGCCAGCTCACCAGGGTTGGGCGACGAGCAGTACTTC,CASSPGLGDEQYF
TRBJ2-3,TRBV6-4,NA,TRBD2,TGTGCCAGCAGTGACTCGACTAGCGGGCACACAGATACGCAGTATTTT,CASSDSTSGHTDTQYF
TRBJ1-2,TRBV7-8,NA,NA,TGTGCCAGCAGTCGTCAGGGGTCTGGCTACACCTTC,CASSRQGSGYTF
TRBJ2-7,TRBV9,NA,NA,TGTGCCAGCAGCCCCCAGGGGAGCTCCTACGAGCAGTACTTC,CASSPQGSSYEQYF
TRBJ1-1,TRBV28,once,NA,TGTGCCAGCAGTTTAGACGCCTCGGGGACAAAAGCTTTCTTT,CASSLDASGTKAFF
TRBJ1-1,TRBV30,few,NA,TGTGCCTGGAGTGTATCCCCTGCTAGGCTATCCTTGAACACTGAAGCTTTCTTT,CAWSVSPARLSLNTEAFF
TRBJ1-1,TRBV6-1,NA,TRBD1,TGTGCCAGCAGTCATACAGGGGAGAGGGCTTTCTTT,CASSHTGERAFF
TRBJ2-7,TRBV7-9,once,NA,TGTGCCAGCAGCTTAGGCGATTCCTTCTACGAGCAGTACTTC,CASSLGDSFYEQYF
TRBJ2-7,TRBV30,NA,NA,TGTGCCTGGAGAGACTATAGGTACGAGCAGTACTTC,CAWRDYRYEQYF
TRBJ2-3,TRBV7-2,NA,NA,TGTGCCAGCAGCTTATACACAGATACGCAGTATTTT,CASSLYTDTQYF
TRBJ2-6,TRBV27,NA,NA,TGTGCCAGCAGTTTAAGCCCTGGGGCCAACGTCCTGACTTTC,CASSLSPGANVLTF
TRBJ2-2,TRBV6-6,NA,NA,TGTGCCAGCACGGGGAGAGGCACCGGGGAGCTGTTTTTT,CASTGRGTGELFF
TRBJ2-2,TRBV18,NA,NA,TGTGCCAGCTCACCGACGCCGGGGAACACCGGGGAGCTGTTTTTT,CASSPTPGNTGELFF
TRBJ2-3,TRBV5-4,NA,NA,TGTGCCAGCAGCCCCGCTGGAGGGACCCGATATAGCACAGATACGCAGTATTTT,CASSPAGGTRYSTDTQYF
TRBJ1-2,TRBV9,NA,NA,TGTGCCAGCAGCTGGGGGGTAGACCGAAAGGCTAACTATGGCTACACCTTC,CASSWGVDRKANYGYTF
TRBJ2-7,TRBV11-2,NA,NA,TGTGCCAGCAGCTTAGACAGGCAGAACTACGAGCAGTACTTC,CASSLDRQNYEQYF
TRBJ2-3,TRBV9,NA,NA,TGTGCCAGCAGCGTAGCAGGGGGGCCTTCCGTTGGAGATACGCAGTATTTT,CASSVAGGPSVGDTQYF
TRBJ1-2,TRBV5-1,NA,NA,TGCGCCAGCAGCTTGGTAAGAGGGCAGGAGGGCTACACCTTC,CASSLVRGQEGYTF
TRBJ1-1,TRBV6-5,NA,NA,TGTGCCAGCATCTCGGGTACCACTGAAGCTTTCTTT,CASISGTTEAFF
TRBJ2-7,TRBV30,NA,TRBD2,TGTGCCTGGAGGGCGGGGGTCCACGAGCAGTACTTC,CAWRAGVHEQYF
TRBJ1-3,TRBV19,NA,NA,TGTGCCAGTAGTATAGCGGGGGGAACTGGAAACACCATATATTTT,CASSIAGGTGNTIYF
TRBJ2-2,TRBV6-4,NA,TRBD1,TGTGCCAGCAGTGACCGAGGACAGGCGAACACCGGGGAGCTGTTTTTT,CASSDRGQANTGELFF
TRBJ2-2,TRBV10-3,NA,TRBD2,TGTGCCATCAGCCCGGGACTAGCGTCCACCGGGGAGCTGTTTTTT,CAISPGLASTGELFF
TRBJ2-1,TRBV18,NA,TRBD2,TGTGCCAGCTCACCCGTCTTAGCGGGGGGGAGCTCCTACAATGAGCAGTTCTTC,CASSPVLAGGSSYNEQFF
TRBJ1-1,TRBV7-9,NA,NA,TGTGCCAGCAGCTTACGTAAGCAGGCCATGAACACTGAAGCTTTCTTT,CASSLRKQAMNTEAFF
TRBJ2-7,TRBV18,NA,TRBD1,TGCGCCAGCTCACCCTGGGACAGGCCATACGAGCAGTACTTC,CASSPWDRPYEQYF
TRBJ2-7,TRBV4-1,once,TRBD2,TGCGCCAGTTCGGGGGGGGACGGGGTTTACGAGCAGTACTTC,CASSGGDGVYEQYF